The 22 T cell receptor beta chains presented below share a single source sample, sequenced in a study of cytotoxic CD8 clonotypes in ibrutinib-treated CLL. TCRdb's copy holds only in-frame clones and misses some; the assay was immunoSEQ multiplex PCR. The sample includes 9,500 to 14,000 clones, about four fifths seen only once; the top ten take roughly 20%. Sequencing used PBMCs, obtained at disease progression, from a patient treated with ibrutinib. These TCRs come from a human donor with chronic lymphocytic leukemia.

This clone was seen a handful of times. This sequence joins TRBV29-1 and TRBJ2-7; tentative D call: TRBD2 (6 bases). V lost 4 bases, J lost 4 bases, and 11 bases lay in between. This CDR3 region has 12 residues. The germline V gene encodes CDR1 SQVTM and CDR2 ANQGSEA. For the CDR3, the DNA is TGCAGCGTTGCCGGGGGAGCGTACGAGCAGTACTTC. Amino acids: CSVAGGAYEQYF.

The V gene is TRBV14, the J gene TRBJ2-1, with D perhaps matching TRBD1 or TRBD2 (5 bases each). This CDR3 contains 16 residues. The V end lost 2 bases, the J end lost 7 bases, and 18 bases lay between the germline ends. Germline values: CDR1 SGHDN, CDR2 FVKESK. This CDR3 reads CASSQRGVFLGNEQFF. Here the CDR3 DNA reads TGTGCCAGCAGCCAAAGGGGAGTGTTTTTGGGAAATGAGCAGTTCTTC.

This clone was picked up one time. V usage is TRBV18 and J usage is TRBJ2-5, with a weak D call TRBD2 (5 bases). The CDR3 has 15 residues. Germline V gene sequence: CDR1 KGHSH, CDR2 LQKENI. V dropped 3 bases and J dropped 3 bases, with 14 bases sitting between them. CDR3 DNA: TGTGCCAGCTCACCTTTCGGACTGGAGGAAGAGACCCAGTACTTC. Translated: CASSPFGLEEETQYF.

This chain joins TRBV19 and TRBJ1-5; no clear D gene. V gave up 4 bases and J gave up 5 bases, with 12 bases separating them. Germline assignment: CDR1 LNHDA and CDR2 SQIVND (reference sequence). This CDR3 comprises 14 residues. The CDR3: CASSTGRQDQPQHF. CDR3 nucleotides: TGTGCCAGTAGTACCGGGAGGCAGGATCAGCCCCAGCATTTT.

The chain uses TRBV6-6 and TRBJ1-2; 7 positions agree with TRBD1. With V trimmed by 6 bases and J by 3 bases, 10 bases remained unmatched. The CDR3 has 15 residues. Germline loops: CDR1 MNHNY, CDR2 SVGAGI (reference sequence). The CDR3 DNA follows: TGTGCCAGCAGCCTTTCCGGACAGGACTACTATGGCTACACCTTC. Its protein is CASSLSGQDYYGYTF.

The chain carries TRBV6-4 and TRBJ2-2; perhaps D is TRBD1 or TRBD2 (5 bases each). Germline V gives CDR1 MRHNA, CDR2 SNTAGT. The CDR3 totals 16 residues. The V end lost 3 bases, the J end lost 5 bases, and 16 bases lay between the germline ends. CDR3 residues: CASSEDSQGETGELFF. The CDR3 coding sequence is TGTGCCAGCAGTGAAGACAGCCAGGGAGAGACCGGGGAGCTGTTTTTT.

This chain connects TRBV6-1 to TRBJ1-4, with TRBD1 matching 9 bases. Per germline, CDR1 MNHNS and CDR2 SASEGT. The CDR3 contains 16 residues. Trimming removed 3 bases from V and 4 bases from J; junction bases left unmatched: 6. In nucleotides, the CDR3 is TGTGCCAGCAGTGAGGGTTGGGGACAGGGTAATGAAAAACTGTTTTTT. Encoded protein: CASSEGWGQGNEKLFF.

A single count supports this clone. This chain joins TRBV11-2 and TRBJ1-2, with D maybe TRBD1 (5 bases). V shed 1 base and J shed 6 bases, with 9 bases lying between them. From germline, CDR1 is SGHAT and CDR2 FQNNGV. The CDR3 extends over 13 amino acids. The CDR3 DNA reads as TGTGCCAGCAGCTTAGCCGAGGGGCATGGCTACACCTTC. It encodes CASSLAEGHGYTF.

The CDR3 DNA sequence: TGTGCCAGCAGCCCCCGGACAGGGGGCTTCGATGAGCAGTTCTTC. This codes for CASSPRTGGFDEQFF. V usage is TRBV9 and J usage is TRBJ2-1; 11 bases are a match to TRBD1. Germline V CDR1 and CDR2: SGDLS, YYNGEE. After removal of 4 bases from V and 8 bases from J, the junction contained 8 bases not matched to a gene. This CDR3 comprises 15 residues.

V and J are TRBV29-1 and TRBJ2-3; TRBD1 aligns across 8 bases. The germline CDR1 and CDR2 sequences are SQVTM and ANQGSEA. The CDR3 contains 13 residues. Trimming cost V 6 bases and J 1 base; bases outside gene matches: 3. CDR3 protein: CSVPTGGTDTQYF. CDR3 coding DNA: TGCAGCGTACCGACAGGGGGCACAGATACGCAGTATTTT.

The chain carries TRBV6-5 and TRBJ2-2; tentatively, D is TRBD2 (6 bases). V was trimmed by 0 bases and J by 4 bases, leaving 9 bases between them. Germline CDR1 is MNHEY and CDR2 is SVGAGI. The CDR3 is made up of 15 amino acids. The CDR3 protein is CASSYSTGVTGELFF. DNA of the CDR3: TGTGCCAGCAGTTACTCGACGGGGGTCACCGGGGAGCTGTTTTTT.

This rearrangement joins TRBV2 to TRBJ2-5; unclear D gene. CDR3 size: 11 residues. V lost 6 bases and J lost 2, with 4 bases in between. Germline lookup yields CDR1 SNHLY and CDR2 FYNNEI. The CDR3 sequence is CASSAQETQYF. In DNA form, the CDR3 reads TGTGCCAGCAGCGCACAAGAGACCCAGTACTTC.

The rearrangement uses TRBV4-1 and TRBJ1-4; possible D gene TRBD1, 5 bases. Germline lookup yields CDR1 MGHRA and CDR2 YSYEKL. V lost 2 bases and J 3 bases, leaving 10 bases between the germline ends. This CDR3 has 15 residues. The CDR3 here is CASSQPGTANEKLFF. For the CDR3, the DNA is TGCGCCAGCAGCCAACCCGGGACGGCTAATGAAAAACTGTTTTTT.

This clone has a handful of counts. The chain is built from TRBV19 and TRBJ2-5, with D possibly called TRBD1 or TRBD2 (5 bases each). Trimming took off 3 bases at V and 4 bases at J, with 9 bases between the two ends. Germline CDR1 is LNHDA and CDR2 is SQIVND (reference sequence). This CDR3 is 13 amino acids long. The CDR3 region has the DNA TGTGCCAGTAGTATTGCGAGGGGAGAGACCCAGTACTTC. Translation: CASSIARGETQYF.

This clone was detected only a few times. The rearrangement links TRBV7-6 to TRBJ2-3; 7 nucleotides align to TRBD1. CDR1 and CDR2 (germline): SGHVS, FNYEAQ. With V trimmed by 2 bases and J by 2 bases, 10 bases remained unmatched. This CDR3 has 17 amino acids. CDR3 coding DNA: TGTGCCAGCAGCTTACCCCGGACAGGCGAAACCACAGATACGCAGTATTTT. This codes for CASSLPRTGETTDTQYF.

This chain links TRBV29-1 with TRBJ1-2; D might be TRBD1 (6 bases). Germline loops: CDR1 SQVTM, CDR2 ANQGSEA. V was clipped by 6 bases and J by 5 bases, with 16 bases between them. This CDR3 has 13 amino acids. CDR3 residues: CSVIKGEEYGYTF. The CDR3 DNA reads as TGCAGCGTAATCAAGGGGGAAGAGTATGGCTACACCTTC. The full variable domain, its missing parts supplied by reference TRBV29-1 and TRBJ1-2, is SAVISQKPSRDICQRGTSLTIQCQVDSQVTMMFWYRQQPGQSLTLIATANQGSEATYESGFVIDKFPISRPNLTFSTLTVSNMSPEDSSIYLCSVIKGEEYGYTFGSGTRLTVV.

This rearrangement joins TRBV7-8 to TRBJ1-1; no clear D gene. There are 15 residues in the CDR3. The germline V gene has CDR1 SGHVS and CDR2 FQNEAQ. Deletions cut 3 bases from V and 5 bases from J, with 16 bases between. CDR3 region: CASSLAWALGTEAFF. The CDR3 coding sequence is TGTGCCAGCAGCTTGGCGTGGGCCCTGGGTACTGAAGCTTTCTTT.

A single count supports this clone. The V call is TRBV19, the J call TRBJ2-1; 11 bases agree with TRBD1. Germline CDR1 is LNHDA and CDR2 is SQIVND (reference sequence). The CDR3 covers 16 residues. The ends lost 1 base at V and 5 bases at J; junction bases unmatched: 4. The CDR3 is CASSIGRTGGHNEQFF. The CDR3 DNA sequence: TGTGCCAGTAGTATAGGAAGGACAGGGGGCCACAATGAGCAGTTCTTC.

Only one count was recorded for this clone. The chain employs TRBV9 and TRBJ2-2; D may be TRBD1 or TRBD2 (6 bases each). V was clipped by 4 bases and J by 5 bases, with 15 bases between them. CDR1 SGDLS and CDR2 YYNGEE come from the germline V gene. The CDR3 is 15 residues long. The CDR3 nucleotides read TGTGCCAGCAGCCCCGTTGGAGGGGGGACCGGGGAGCTGTTTTTT. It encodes CASSPVGGGTGELFF. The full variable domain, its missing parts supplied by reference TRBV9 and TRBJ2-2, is DSGVTQTPKHLITATGQRVTLRCSPRSGDLSVYWYQQSLDQGLQFLIQYYNGEERAKGNILERFSAQQFPDLHSELNLSSLELGDSALYFCASSPVGGGTGELFFGEGSRLTVL.

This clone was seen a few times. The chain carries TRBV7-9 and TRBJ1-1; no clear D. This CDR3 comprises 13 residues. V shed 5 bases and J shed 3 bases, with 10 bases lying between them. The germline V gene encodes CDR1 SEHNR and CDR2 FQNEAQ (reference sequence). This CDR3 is CASSPTSYTEAFF. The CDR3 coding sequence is TGTGCCAGCAGCCCCACATCTTACACTGAAGCTTTCTTT.

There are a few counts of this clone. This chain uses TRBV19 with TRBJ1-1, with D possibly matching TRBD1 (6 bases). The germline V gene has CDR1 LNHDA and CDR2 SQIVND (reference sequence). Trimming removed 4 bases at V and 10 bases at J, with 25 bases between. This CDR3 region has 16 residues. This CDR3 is CASSRLAPEHVGGAFF. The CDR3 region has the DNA TGTGCCAGTAGTAGGCTTGCGCCGGAACACGTAGGGGGAGCTTTCTTT.

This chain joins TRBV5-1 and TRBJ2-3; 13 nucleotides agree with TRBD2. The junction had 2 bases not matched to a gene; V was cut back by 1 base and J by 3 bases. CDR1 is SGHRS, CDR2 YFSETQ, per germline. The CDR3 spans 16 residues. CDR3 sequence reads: CASSLWTSGSTDTQYF. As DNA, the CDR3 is TGCGCCAGCAGCTTGTGGACTAGCGGGAGTACAGATACGCAGTATTTT.